The T cell receptor (beta chain) described here comes from a study of T cells in Graves' hyperthyroidism and ophthalmopathy. The CDR3 regions of TCR beta were amplified from RNA transcripts. HTBI primers drove first-round RT-PCR of the TCR CDR3. TCRdb reanalysed the multiplex PCR reads using MiXCR and keeps one entry per CDR3 protein. Among approximately 620,000 distinct CDR3 sequences, around 14% were seen once, and the ten largest hold 4.5% to 6%. Newly diagnosed hyperthyroidism, duration under 2 months, in patients aged 18 to 65. Not enrolled were patients with uncontrolled infection, other autoimmune disease, pregnancy or lactation. Germline V lookup: CDR1 SQVTM, CDR2 ANQGSEA. This CDR3 has 13 residues. Trimming left V 1 base short and J 5 bases short, with 12 bases between. This clonotype has a handful of counts.

This rearrangement joins TRBV29-1 to TRBJ2-7, with D maybe TRBD1 (5 bases). This receptor was taken from a woman younger than 45 with Graves' hyperthyroidism that later progressed to Graves' ophthalmopathy. Sequenced sample: blood. The CDR3 coding sequence is TGCAGCGTTGAAGCAGGGAACTCGGACGAGCAGTACTTC. Encoded protein: CSVEAGNSDEQYF.